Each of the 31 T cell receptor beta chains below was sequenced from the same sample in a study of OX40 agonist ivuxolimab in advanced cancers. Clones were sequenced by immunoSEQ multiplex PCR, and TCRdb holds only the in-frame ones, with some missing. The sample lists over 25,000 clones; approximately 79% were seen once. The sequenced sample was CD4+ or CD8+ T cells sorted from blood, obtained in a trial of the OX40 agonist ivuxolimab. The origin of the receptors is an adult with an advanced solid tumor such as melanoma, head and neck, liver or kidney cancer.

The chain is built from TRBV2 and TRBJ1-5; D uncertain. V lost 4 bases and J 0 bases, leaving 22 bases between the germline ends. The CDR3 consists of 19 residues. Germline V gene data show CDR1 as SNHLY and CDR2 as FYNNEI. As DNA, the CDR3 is TGTGCCAGCAGTGTGGTTGCCGGACCACACGTTTATAGCAATCAGCCCCAGCATTTT. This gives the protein CASSVVAGPHVYSNQPQHF.

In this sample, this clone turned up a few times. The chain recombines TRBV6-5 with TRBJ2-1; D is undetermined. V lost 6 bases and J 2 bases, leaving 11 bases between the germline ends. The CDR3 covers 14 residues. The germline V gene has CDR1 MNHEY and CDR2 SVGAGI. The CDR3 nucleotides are TGTGCCAGCAGCCTCGTCGGAACCTACAATGAGCAGTTCTTC. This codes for CASSLVGTYNEQFF.

The CDR3 protein is CASSMDRDTGELFF. CDR3 sequence (DNA): TGTGCCAGCAGCATGGACAGGGACACCGGGGAGCTGTTTTTT. V and J are TRBV11-3 and TRBJ2-2; 8 nucleotides align to TRBD1. In germline, CDR1 is SGHNT, CDR2 YENEEA. V shed 5 bases, J shed 3 bases, and the junction held 2 bases outside the gene matches. CDR3 length: 14 residues.

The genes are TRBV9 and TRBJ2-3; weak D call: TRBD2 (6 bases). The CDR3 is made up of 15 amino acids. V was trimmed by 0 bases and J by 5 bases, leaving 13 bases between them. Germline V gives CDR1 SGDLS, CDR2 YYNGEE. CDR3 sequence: CASSVASGERDTQYF. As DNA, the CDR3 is TGTGCCAGCAGCGTAGCATCGGGGGAGCGAGATACGCAGTATTTT.

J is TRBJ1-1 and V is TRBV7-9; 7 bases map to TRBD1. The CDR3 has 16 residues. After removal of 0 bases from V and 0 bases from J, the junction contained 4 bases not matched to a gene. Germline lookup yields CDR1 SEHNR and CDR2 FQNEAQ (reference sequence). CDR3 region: CASSLAGQLLNTEAFF. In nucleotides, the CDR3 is TGTGCCAGCAGCTTAGCGGGACAGCTTTTGAACACTGAAGCTTTCTTT.

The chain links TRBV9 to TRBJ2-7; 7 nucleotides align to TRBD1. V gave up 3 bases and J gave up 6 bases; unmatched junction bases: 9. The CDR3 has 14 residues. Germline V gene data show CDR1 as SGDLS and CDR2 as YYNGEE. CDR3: CASSDGTAFSEQYF. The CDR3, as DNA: TGTGCCAGCAGCGACGGGACAGCCTTCTCCGAGCAGTACTTC.

The CDR3, as DNA: TGTGCCAGCAGCGATGAGGACACTTTAGGCCAGCCCCAGCATTTT. Protein: CASSDEDTLGQPQHF. The chain uses TRBV9 and TRBJ1-5; a weak D match, TRBD1 (5 bases). Germline V gene lookup returns CDR1 SGDLS and CDR2 YYNGEE. Trimming removed 3 bases from V and 7 bases from J, with 17 bases in between. The CDR3 totals 15 residues.

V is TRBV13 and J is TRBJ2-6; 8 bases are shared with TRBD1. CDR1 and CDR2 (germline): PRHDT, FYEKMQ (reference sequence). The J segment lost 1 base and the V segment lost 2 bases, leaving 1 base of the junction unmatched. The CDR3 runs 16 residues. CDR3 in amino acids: CASSLQGASGANVLTF. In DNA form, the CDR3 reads TGTGCCAGCAGCTTACAGGGGGCTTCTGGGGCCAACGTCCTGACTTTC.

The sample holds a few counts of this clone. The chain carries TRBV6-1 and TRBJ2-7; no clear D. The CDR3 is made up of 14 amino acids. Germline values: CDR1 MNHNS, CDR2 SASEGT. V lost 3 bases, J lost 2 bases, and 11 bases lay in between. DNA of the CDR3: TGTGCCAGCAGTGAGTTTGGCGGACCCTACGAGCAGTACTTC. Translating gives CASSEFGGPYEQYF.

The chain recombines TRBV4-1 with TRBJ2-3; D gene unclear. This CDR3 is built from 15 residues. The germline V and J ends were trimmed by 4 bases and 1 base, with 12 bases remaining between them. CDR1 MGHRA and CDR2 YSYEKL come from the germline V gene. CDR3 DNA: TGCGCCAGCAGCCCCGGACCGTTTGGCACAGATACGCAGTATTTT. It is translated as CASSPGPFGTDTQYF.

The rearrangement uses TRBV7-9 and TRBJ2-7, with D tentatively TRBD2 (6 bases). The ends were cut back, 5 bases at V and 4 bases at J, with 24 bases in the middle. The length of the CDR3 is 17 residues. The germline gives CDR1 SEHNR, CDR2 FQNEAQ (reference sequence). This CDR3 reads CASSTTTSRAGAYEQYF. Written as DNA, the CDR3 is TGTGCCAGCAGCACGACAACATCAAGAGCGGGCGCTTACGAGCAGTACTTC.

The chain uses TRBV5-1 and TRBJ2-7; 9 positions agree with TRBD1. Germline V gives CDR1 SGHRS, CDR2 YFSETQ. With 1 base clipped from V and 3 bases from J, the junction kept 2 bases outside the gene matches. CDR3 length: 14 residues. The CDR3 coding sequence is TGCGCCAGCAGCTTGACAGGGGGCTTCTACGAGCAGTACTTC. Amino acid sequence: CASSLTGGFYEQYF.

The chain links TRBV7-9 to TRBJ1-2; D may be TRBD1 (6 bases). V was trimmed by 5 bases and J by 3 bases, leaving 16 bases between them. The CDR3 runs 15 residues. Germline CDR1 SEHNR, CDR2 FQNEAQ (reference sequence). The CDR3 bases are TGTGCCAGCAGCCTAGAGGGGAGGGGGTACTATGGCTACACCTTC. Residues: CASSLEGRGYYGYTF. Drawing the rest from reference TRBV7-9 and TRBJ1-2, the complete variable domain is DTGVSQNPRHKITKRGQNVTFRCDPISEHNRLYWYRQTLGQGPEFLTYFQNEAQLEKSRLLSDRFSAERPKGSFSTLEIQRTEQGDSAMYLCASSLEGRGYYGYTFGSGTRLTVV.

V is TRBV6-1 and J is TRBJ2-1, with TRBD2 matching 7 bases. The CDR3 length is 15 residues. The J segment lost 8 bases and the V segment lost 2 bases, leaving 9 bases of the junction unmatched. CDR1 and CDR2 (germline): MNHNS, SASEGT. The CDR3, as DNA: TGTGCCAGCAGTGAAACTAGCGTAAGGCTGTATGAGCAGTTCTTC. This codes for CASSETSVRLYEQFF.

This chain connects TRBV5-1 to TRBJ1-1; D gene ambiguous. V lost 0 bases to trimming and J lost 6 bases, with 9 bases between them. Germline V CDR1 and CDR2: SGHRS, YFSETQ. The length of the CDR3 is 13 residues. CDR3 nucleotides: TGCGCCAGCAGCTTGGGCAGCTTCGCTGAAGCTTTCTTT. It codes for CASSLGSFAEAFF. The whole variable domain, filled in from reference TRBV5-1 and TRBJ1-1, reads KAGVTQTPRYLIKTRGQQVTLSCSPISGHRSVSWYQQTPGQGLQFLFEYFSETQRNKGNFPGRFSGRQFSNSRSEMNVSTLELGDSALYLCASSLGSFAEAFFGQGTRLTVV.

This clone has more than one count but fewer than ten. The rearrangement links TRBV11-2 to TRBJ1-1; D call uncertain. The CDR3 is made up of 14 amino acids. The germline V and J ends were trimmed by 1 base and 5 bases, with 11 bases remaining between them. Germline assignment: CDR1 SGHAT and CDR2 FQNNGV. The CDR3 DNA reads TGTGCCAGCAGCTTAGTAAGGGTTGGAACTGAAGCTTTCTTT. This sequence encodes CASSLVRVGTEAFF.

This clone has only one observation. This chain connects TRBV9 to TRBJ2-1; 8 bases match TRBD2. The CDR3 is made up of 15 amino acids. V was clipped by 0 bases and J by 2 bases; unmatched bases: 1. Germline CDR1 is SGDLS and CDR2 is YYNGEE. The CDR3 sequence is CASSVALAAYNEQFF. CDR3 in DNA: TGTGCCAGCAGCGTAGCACTAGCGGCCTACAATGAGCAGTTCTTC.

CDR3 nucleotide sequence: TGTGCCAGCAGCGCCGGGACTAGGGGTTATGAGCAGTTCTTC. Translated: CASSAGTRGYEQFF. The chain links TRBV6-5 to TRBJ2-1; 8 positions agree with TRBD2. The V gene's germline CDR1 is MNHEY and CDR2 SVGAGI. This CDR3 is 14 amino acids long. V shed 6 bases, J shed 8 bases, and the junction held 9 bases outside the gene matches.

This CDR3 is CASIDYTEAFF. CDR3 DNA: TGTGCCAGCATTGATTACACTGAAGCTTTCTTT. The chain couples TRBV2 to TRBJ1-1; D not resolved. CDR1 is SNHLY and CDR2 is FYNNEI in the germline V gene. The length of the CDR3 is 11 residues. V shed 7 bases and J shed 3 bases, with 6 bases lying between them.

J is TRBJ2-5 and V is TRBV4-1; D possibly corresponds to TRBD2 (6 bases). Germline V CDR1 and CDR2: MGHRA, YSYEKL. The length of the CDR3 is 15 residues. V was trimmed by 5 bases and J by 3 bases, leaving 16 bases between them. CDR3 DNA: TGCGCCAGCAGCTCCCCGGGAGTAGGGGAAGAGACCCAGTACTTC. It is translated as CASSSPGVGEETQYF.

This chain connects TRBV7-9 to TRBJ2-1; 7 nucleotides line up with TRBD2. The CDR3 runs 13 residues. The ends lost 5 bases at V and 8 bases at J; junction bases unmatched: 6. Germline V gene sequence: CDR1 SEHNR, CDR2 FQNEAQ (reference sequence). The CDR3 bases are TGTGCCAGCAGCGTTACTAGCGTCGATGAGCAGTTCTTC. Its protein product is CASSVTSVDEQFF.

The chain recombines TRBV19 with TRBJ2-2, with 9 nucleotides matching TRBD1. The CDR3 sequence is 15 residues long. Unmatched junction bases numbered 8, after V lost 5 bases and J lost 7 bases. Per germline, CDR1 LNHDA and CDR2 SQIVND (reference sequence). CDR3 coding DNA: TGTGCCAGTAGTGAGGACAGGGGACTTTACGGGGAGCTGTTTTTT. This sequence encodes CASSEDRGLYGELFF.

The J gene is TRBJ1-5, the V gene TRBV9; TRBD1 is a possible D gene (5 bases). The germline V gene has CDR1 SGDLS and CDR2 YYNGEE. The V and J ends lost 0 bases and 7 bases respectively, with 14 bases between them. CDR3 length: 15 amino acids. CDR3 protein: CASSVGARADQPQHF. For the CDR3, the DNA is TGTGCCAGCAGCGTAGGCGCCAGGGCGGACCAGCCCCAGCATTTT.

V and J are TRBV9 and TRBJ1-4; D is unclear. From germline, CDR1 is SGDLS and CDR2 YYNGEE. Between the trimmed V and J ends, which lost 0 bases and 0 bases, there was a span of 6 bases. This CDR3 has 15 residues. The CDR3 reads CASSVGGSTNEKLFF. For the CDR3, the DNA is TGTGCCAGCAGCGTAGGAGGGTCAACTAATGAAAAACTGTTTTTT.

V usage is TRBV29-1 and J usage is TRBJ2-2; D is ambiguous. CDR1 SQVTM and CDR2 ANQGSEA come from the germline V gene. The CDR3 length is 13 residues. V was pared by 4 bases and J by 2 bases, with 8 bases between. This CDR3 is CSVGHSNTGELFF. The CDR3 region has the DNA TGCAGCGTTGGACACTCAAACACCGGGGAGCTGTTTTTT.

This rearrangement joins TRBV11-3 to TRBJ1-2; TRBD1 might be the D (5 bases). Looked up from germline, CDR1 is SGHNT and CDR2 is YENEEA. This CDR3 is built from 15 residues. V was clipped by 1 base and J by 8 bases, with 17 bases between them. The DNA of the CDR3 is TGTGCCAGCAGCTTAGTAGGGCAGGGTTCAAAGGGCTACACCTTC. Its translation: CASSLVGQGSKGYTF.

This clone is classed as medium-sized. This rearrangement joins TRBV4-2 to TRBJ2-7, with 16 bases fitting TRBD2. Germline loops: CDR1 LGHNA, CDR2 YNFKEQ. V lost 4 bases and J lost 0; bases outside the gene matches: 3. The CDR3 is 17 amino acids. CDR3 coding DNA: TGTGCCAGCAGCCCGGGACTAGCGGGAGGGCCCTCCTACGAGCAGTACTTC. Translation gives CASSPGLAGGPSYEQYF.

CDR3 nucleotide sequence: TGTGCCAGCAGCTCAAACGGACAGAAAGCAACTAATGAAAAACTGTTTTTT. It encodes CASSSNGQKATNEKLFF. The chain joins TRBV7-9 to TRBJ1-4; D perhaps matches TRBD1 (6 bases). V lost 4 bases, J lost 0 bases, and 15 bases lay in between. Germline V gene data show CDR1 as SEHNR and CDR2 as FQNEAQ (reference sequence). CDR3 length: 17 residues.

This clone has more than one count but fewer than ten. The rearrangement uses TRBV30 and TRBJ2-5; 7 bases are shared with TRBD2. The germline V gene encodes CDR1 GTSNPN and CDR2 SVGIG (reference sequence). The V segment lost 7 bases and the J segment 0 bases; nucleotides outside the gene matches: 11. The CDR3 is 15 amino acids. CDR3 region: CALASGLSYQETQYF. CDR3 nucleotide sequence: TGTGCCTTGGCGTCGGGACTATCGTACCAAGAGACCCAGTACTTC.

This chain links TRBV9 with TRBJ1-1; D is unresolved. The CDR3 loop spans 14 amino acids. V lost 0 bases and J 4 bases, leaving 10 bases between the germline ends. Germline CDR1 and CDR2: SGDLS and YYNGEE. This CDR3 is CASSVAAVGTEAFF. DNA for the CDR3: TGTGCCAGCAGCGTAGCGGCGGTGGGCACTGAAGCTTTCTTT.

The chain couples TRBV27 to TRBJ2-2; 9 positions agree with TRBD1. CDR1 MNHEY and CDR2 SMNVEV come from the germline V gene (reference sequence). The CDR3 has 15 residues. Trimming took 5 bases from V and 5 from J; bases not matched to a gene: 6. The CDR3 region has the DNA TGTGCCAGCAGTCTTAGACAGGGGGGGACCGGGGAGCTGTTTTTT. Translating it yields CASSLRQGGTGELFF.